The T cell receptor (beta chain) described here comes from a study of metastatic and nonmetastatic thyroid tumors. Study background: Repertoire data that came from the blood and tumor or nodule tissue of malignant and benign thyroid patients were compared.

This clone was detected ten times or more. The antigen remains unidentified. Study results and limitations: Benign nodules were reported to have significantly lower TCR beta diversity than malignant thyroid tumors, in blood and tumor.

Treatment of any kind had been given to no patient before thyroid surgery. Per the study methods: Building a distant-metastasis classifier for papillary thyroid cancer drew on CDR3 differences across clinicopathological groups. TCRdb re-called the PCR reads with MiXCR. TCRdb, not the original authors, processed these V and J calls. The data show about 11,000 clones, nearly 30% seen once. The CDR3 spans 15 residues. Trimming left V 5 bases short and J 0 bases short, with 12 bases between. Germline V gives CDR1 SGHVS, CDR2 FNYEAQ. The chain joins TRBV7-6 to TRBJ2-3; D is unresolved. The sample was tumor tissue. This receptor was obtained from a female donor with papillary thyroid cancer or a benign thyroid nodule (not recorded which). Some clones in this sample may be carry-over from other donors' samples. DNA for the CDR3: TGTGCCAGCAGCACCGCCGGTTCTAGCACAGATACGCAGTATTTT. This codes for CASSTAGSSTDTQYF.